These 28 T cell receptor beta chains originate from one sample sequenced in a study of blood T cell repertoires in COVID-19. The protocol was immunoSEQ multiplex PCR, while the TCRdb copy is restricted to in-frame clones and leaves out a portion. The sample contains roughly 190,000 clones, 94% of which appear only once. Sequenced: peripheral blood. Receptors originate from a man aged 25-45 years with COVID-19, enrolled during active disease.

This CDR3 is CASSEAGQPNQPQHF. In DNA form, the CDR3 reads TGTGCCAGCAGTGAAGCGGGACAGCCCAATCAGCCCCAGCATTTT. J is TRBJ1-5 and V is TRBV2, with TRBD1 matching 7 bases. The CDR3 has 15 residues. Looked up from germline, CDR1 is SNHLY and CDR2 is FYNNEI. V lost 0 bases and J lost 3; bases outside the gene matches: 2.

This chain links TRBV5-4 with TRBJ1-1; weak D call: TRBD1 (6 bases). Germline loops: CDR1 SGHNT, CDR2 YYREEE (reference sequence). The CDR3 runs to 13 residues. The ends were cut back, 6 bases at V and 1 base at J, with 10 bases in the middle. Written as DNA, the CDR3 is TGTGCCAGCATCCTACAGGGGAACACTGAAGCTTTCTTT. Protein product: CASILQGNTEAFF. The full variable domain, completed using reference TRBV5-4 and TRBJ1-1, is ETGVTQSPTHLIKTRGQQVTLRCSSQSGHNTVSWYQQALGQGPQFIFQYYREEENGRGNFPPRFSGLQFPNYSSELNVNALELDDSALYLCASILQGNTEAFFGQGTRLTVV.

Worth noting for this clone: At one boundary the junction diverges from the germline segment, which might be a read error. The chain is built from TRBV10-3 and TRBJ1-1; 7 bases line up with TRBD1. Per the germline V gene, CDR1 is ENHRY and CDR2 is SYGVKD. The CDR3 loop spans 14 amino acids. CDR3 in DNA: TGTGCCACCAGTGACAGGGTAGAAGACACTGAAGCTTTCTTT. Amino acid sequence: CATSDRVEDTEAFF.

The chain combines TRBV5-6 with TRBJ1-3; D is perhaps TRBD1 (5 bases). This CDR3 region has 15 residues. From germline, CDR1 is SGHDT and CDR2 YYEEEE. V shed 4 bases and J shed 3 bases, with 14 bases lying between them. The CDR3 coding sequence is TGTGCCAGCAGCACTCAGGGCGGCAGTGGAAACACCATATATTTT. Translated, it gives CASSTQGGSGNTIYF.

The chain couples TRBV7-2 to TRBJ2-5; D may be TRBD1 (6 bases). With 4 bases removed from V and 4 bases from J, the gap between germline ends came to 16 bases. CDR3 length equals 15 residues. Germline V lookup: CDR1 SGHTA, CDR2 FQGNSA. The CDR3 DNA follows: TGTGCCAGCAGCTACCAACAGGGAAATGGAGAGACCCAGTACTTC. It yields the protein CASSYQQGNGETQYF.

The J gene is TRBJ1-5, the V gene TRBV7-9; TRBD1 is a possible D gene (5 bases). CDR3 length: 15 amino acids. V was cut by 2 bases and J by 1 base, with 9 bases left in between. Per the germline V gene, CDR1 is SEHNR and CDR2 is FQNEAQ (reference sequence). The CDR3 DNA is TGTGCCAGCAGCTTATTGGGGGGGAGCAATCAGCCCCAGCATTTT. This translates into CASSLLGGSNQPQHF.

CDR3: CASSEGIEAGENIQYF. The CDR3 DNA follows: TGTGCCAGCAGTGAAGGAATCGAGGCAGGGGAAAACATTCAGTACTTC. The chain uses TRBV2 and TRBJ2-4, with D maybe TRBD1 (6 bases). The ends were cut back, 1 base at V and 5 bases at J, with 15 bases in the middle. CDR3 length: 16 residues. Germline loops: CDR1 SNHLY, CDR2 FYNNEI.

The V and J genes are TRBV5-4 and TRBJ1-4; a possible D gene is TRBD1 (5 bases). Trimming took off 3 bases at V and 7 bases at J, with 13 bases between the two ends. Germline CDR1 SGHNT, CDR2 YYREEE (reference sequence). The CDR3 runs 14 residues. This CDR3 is CASSSETVGEKLFF. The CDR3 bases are TGTGCCAGCAGCTCCGAGACAGTCGGTGAAAAACTGTTTTTT.

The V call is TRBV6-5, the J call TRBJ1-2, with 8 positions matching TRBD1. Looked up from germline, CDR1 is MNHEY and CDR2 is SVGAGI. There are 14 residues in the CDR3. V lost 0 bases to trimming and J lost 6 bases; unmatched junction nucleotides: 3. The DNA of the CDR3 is TGTGCCAGCAGTTACTCGGTACAGGGGGATGGCTACACCTTC. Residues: CASSYSVQGDGYTF.

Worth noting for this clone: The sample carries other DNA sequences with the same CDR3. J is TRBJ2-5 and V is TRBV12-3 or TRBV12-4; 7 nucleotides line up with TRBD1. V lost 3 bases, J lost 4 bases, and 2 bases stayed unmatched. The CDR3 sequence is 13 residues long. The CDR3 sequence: CASSLTGRETQYF. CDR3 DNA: TGTGCCAGCAGTTTGACAGGGCGAGAGACCCAGTACTTC.

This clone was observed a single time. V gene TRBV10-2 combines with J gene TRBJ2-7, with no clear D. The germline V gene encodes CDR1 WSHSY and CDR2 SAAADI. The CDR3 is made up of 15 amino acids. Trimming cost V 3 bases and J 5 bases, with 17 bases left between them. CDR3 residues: CASSERLNPNHEQYF. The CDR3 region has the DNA TGCGCCAGCAGTGAACGTCTAAACCCGAACCACGAGCAGTACTTC.

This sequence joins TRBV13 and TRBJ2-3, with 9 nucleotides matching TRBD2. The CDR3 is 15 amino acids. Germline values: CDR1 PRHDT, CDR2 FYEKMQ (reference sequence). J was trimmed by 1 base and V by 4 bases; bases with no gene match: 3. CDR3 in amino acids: CASSSSGGRTDTQYF. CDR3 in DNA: TGTGCCAGCAGCTCGAGCGGGGGGCGCACAGATACGCAGTATTTT.

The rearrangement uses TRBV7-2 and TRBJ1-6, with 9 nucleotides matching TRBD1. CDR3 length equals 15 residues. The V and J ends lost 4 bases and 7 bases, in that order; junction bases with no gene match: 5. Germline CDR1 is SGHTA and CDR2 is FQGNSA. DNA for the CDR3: TGTGCCAGCAGCTATCCCGGGACAGGGAATTCACCCCTCCACTTT. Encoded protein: CASSYPGTGNSPLHF.

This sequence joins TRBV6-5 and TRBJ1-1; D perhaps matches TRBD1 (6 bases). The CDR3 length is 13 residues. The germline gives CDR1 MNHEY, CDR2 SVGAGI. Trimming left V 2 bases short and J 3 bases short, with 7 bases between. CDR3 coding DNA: TGTGCCAGCAGTTACGGACAGCACACTGAAGCTTTCTTT. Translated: CASSYGQHTEAFF.

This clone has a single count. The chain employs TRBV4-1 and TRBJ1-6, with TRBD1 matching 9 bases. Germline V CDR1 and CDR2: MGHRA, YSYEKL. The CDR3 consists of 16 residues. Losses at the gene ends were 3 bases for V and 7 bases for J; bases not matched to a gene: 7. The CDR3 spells CASSHPPGQGNSPLHF. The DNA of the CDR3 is TGCGCCAGCAGCCATCCCCCGGGACAGGGAAATTCACCCCTCCACTTT.

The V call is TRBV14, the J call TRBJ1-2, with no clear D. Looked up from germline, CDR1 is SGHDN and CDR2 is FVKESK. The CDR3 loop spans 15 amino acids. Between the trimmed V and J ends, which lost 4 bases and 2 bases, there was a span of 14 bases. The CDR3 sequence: CASSPRLAANYGYTF. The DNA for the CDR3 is TGTGCCAGCAGCCCCAGACTCGCGGCAAACTATGGCTACACCTTC.

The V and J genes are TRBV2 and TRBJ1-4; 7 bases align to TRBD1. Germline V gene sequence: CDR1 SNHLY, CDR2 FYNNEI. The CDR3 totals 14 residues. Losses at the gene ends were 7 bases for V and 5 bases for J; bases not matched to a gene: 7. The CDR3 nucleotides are TGTGCCAGCAATCAGGGGGTATTAAATGAAAAACTGTTTTTT. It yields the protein CASNQGVLNEKLFF.

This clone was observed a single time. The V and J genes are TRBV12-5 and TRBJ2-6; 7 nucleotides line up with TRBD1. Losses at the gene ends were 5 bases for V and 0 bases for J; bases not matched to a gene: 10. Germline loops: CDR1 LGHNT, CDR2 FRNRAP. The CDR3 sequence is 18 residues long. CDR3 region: CASGNQTGFRSGANVLTF. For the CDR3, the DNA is TGTGCTAGTGGTAACCAGACAGGGTTTCGCTCTGGGGCCAACGTCCTGACTTTC.

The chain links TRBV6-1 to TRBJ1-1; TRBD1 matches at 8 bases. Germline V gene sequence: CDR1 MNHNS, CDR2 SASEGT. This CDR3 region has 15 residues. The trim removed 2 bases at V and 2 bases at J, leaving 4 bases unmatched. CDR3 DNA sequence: TGTGCCAGCAGTGAAAAGACAGGGGCTAACACTGAAGCTTTCTTT. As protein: CASSEKTGANTEAFF.

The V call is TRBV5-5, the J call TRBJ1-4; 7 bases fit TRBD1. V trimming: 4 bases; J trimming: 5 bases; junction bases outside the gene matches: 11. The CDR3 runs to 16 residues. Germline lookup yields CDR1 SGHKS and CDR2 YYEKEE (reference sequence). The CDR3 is CASSPGQAPANEKLFF. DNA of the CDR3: TGTGCCAGCAGCCCCGGACAGGCCCCGGCGAATGAAAAACTGTTTTTT.

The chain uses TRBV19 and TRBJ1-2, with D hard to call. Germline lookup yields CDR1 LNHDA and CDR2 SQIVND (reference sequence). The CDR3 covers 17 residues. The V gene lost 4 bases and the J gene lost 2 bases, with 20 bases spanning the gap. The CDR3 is CASSTAFGPTANYGYTF. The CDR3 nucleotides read TGTGCCAGTAGTACCGCTTTTGGCCCGACTGCAAACTATGGCTACACCTTC.

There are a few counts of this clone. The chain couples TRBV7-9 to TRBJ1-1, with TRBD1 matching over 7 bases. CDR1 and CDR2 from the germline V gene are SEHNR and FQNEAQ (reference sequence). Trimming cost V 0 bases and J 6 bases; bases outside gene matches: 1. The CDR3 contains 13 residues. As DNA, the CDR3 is TGTGCCAGCAGCTTAGCGCAGGGGGCTGAAGCTTTCTTT. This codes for CASSLAQGAEAFF.

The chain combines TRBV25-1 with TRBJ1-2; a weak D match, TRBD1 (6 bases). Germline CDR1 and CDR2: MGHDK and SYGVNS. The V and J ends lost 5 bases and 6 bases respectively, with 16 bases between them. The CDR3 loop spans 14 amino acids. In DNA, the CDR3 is TGTGCCAGCAGTTGGGGGGGGCTCACTAATGGCTACACCTTC. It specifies CASSWGGLTNGYTF.

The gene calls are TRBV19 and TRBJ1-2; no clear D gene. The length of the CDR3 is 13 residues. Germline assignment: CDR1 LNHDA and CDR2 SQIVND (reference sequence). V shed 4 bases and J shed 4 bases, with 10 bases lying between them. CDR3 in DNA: TGTGCCAGTAGTAATCCAGTACCCTATGGCTACACCTTC. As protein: CASSNPVPYGYTF.

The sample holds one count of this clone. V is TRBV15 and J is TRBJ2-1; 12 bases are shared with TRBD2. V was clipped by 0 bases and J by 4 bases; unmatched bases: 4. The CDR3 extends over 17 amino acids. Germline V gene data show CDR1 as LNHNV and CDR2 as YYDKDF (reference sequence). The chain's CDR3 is CATSRDLLAGGYNEQFF. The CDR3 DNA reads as TGTGCCACCAGCAGAGATTTACTAGCGGGGGGTTACAATGAGCAGTTCTTC.

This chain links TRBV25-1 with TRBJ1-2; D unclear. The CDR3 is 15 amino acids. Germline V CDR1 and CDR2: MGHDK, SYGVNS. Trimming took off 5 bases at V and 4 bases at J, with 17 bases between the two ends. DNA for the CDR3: TGTGCCAGCAGTCCGACCGGGTCCCAAACCTATGGCTACACCTTC. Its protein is CASSPTGSQTYGYTF.

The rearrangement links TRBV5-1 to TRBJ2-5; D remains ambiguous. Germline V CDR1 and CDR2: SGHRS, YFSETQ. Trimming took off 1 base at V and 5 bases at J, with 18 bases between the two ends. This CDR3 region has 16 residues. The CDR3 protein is CASSLSHTGALETQYF. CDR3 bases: TGCGCCAGCAGCTTGTCGCATACCGGTGCCCTGGAGACCCAGTACTTC.

CDR3 amino acids: CASSLRTSGGAETQYF. CDR3 in DNA: TGCGCCAGCAGCTTACGGACTAGCGGGGGGGCCGAGACCCAGTACTTC. V is TRBV5-1 and J is TRBJ2-5, with 15 positions matching TRBD2. The length of the CDR3 is 16 residues. The V segment lost 2 bases and the J segment 5 bases; nucleotides outside the gene matches: 4. CDR1 and CDR2 from the germline V gene are SGHRS and YFSETQ.